This T cell receptor (beta chain) appears in the sequencing data of a study of T cell changes during pregnancy in multiple sclerosis. In germline, CDR1 is MGHRA, CDR2 YSYEKL. V shed 2 bases and J shed 1 base, with 14 bases lying between them. The CDR3 contains 16 residues. This clone was observed a handful of times. Repertoires were generated with immunoSEQ multiplex PCR, while TCRdb's copy carries only in-frame clones and drops some. The data hold some 60,000 clones, with around 93% observed a single time. The source of this sequence is a female donor in good health, enrolled as a control in a pregnancy study. The sequenced sample was peripheral blood, obtained in the second trimester of pregnancy. The V and J genes are TRBV4-1 and TRBJ2-5; TRBD2 might be the D (6 bases). The CDR3 sequence: CASSQSWGVGQETQYF. Written as DNA, the CDR3 is TGCGCCAGCAGCCAAAGCTGGGGGGTTGGCCAAGAGACCCAGTACTTC.